This record concerns one TCR beta chain sequence. Its antigen is undetermined. The data belong to a study of PD-1 blockade in classical Hodgkin lymphoma. In the study overall: Intravenous delivery of nivolumab at 3 mg/kg to patients occurred every 2 weeks.

Study-level points and caveats: Newly diagnosed and completely responding patients shared comparable baseline diversity. Newly diagnosed patients reportedly had lower baseline TCR diversity than healthy donors.

Libraries were prepared by immunoSEQ multiplex PCR; TCRdb keeps only in-frame clonotypes and omits some of them. The table has 85,000 to 90,000 clones, roughly nine tenths seen once. J lost 3 bases, V lost 7 bases, and 12 bases had no gene match. Per the germline V gene, CDR1 is ENHRY and CDR2 is SYGVKD. CDR3 length: 16 amino acids. Time point here: cycle 4 day 1 (C4D1), after more than five weeks of nivolumab. All patients relapsed after autologous stem cell transplantation, and brentuximab vedotin exposure varied. The specimen comprised peripheral blood mononuclear cells (PBMCs), sampled before the fourth cycle of nivolumab. This clonotype was obtained from a human donor with classical Hodgkin lymphoma. V gene TRBV10-3 combines with J gene TRBJ1-2, with TRBD1 identical over 9 bases. This chain's CDR3 is CAINGRGQGGDYGYTF. Here the CDR3 DNA reads TGTGCCATCAATGGGAGGGGACAGGGTGGGGACTATGGCTACACCTTC.